This TCR beta chain was sequenced during a study of identical twins. The CDR3 consists of 13 residues. J lost 9 bases, V lost 5 bases, and 3 bases had no gene match. Germline lookup yields CDR1 SEHNR and CDR2 FQNEAQ (reference sequence). MiXCR, applied by TCRdb to the 5' RACE reads, yields one record per CDR3 protein. The sample carries over 600,000 distinct CDR3 sequences, 20% to 25% recorded once. These same records also appear under a second study, on T cells expressing NK-cell markers.

Material: PBMCs. V usage is TRBV7-9 and J usage is TRBJ2-1; 11 nucleotides match TRBD2. The receptor's source is a woman aged 18-29 years in good health. CDR3 DNA sequence: TGTGCCAGCAGCCCCGGGACTAGCGGTGAGCAGTTCTTC. This encodes CASSPGTSGEQFF.